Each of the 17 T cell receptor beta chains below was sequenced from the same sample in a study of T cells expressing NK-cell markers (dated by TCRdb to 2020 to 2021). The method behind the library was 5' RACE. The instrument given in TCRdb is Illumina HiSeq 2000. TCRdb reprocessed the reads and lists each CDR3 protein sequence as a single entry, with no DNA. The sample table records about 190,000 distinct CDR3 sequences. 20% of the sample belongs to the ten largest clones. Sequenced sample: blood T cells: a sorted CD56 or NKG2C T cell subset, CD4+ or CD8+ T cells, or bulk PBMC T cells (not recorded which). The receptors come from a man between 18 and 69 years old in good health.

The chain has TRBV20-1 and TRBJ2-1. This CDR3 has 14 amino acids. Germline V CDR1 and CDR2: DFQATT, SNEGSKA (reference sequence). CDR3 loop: CSARDLLTAVEQFF.

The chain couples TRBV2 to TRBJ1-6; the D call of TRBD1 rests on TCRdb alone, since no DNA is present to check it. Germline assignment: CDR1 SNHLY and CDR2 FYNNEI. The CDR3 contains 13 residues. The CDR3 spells CASSGSQGLPLHF.

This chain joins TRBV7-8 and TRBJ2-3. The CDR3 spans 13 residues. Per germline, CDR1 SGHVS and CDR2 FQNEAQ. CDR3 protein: CASSLADTDTQYF.

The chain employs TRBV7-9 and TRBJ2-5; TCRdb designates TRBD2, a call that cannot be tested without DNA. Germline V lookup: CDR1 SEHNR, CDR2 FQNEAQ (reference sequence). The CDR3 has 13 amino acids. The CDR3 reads CASSLPSQETQYF.

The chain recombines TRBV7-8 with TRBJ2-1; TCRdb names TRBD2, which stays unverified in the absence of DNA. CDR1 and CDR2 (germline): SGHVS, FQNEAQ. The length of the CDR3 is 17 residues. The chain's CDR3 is CASRTGTSGPLYNEQFF.

CDR3 loop: CASSQGRMNTGELFF. The V gene is TRBV4-1, the J gene TRBJ2-2. Germline values: CDR1 MGHRA, CDR2 YSYEKL. The CDR3 has 15 amino acids.

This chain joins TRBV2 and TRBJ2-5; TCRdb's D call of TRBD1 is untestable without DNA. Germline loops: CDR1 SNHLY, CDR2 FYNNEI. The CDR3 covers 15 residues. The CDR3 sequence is CASSDGIRDGETQYF.

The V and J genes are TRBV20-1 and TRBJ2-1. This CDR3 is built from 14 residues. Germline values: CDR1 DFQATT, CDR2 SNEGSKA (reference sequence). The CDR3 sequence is CSASDLSSYNEQFF.

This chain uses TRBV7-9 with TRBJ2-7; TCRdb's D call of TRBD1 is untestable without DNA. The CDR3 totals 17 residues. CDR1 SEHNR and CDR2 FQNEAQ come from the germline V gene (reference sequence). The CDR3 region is CASSPLLDRAATHEQYF.

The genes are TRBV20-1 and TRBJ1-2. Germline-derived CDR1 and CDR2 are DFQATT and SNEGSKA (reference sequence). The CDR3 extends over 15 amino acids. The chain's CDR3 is CSARDGLAGIDGYTF.

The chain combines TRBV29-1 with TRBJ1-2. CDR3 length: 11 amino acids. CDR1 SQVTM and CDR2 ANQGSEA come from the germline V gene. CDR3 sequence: CSVADNYGYTF.

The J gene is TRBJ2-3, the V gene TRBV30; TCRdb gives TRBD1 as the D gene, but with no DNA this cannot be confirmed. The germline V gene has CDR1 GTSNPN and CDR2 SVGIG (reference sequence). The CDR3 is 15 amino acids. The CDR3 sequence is CAWTNRPRGTDTQYF.

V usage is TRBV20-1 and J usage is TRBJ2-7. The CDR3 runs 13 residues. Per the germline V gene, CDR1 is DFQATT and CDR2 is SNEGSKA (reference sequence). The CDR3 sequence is CSARDLATFEQYF.

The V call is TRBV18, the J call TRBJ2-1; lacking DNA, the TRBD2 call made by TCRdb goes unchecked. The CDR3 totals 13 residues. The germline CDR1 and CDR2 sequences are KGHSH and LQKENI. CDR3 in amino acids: CASSPALYNEQFF.

The CDR3: CASSPDGPYEQYF. This chain links TRBV7-9 with TRBJ2-7. This CDR3 spans 13 amino acids. The germline gives CDR1 SEHNR, CDR2 FQNEAQ (reference sequence).

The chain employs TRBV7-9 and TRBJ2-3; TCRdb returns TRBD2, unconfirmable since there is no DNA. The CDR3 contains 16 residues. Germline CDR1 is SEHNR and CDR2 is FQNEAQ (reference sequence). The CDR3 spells CASSRLAAGAADTQYF.

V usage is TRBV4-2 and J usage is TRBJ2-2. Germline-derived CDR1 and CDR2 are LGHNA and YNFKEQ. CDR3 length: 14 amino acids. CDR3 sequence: CASSQVEVLGELFF.